This TCR beta chain was sequenced for a study of regulatory T cells in long-lasting Graves disease. General study results and limits: Authors noted too few samples as a limitation. Persistent disease was characterized by preferential usage of TRBV28, TRBJ1-2 and TRBJ2-5.

This clonotype was counted ten times or more. Its cognate antigen is unknown. The time point is: newly diagnosed GD, antithyroid drugs for less than 3 months. PBMC-derived RNA was used for the TCR library. Trimming took 1 base from V and 5 from J; bases not matched to a gene: 12. The germline V gene encodes CDR1 DFQATT and CDR2 SNEGSKA (reference sequence). This CDR3 region has 16 residues. Library construction for TCR beta used iRepertoire HTBI primers and Arm-PCR of CDR3 regions. One entry per CDR3 protein results from TCRdb running MiXCR on the multiplex PCR reads. Of 350,000 to 450,000 distinct CDR3 sequences in the sample, over 14% are singletons; the top ten hold over 7.5%. These data also formed part of another study, on T cells in Graves' hyperthyroidism and ophthalmopathy. That work adds: Clinicians diagnosed patients from clinical symptoms, serum thyroxine and TRAb, thyroid ultrasound and orbital computed tomography. During a first-round RT-PCR of the TCR CDR3, the HTBI primer set was used.

This sequence originates from a woman between 40 and 50 years old with Graves disease. The sequencing here drew on peripheral blood mononuclear cells (PBMCs), taken at new diagnosis, from a patient treated with antithyroid drugs. The rearrangement joins TRBV20-1 to TRBJ2-3; TRBD2 agrees at 7 bases. DNA for the CDR3: TGCAGTGCTAGAGTTCCATCAGCGGGACGAATAGATACGCAGTATTTT. This encodes CSARVPSAGRIDTQYF.